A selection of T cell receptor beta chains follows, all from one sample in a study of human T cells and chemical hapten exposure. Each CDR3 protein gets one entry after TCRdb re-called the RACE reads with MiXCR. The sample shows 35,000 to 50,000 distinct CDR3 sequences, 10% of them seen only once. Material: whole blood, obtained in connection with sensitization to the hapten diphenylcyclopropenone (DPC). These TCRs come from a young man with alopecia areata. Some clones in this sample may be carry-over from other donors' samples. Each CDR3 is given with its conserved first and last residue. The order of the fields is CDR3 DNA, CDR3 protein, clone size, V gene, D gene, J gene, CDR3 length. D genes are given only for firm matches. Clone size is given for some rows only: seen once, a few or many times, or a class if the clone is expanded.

TGCGCCAGCAGTGCAGGGACAGGGAACACCGGGGAGCTGTTTTTT	CASSAGTGNTGELFF	many	TRBV10-1	TRBD1	TRBJ2-2	15
TGTGCCAGCAGTTACCTACAGGGGAGCAATCAGCCCCAGCATTTT	CASSYLQGSNQPQHF	few	TRBV6-2/TRBV6-3	TRBD1	TRBJ1-5	15
TGCGCCAGCAGTGAGTCATTACTAGGAGGCAAAAACATTCAGTACTTC	CASSESLLGGKNIQYF	many	TRBV10-1	NA	TRBJ2-4	16
TGTGCCAGCAGAAGAACCGGGACACTGAACACCGGGGAGCTGTTTTTT	CASRRTGTLNTGELFF	NA	TRBV6-5	NA	TRBJ2-2	16
TGCAGCGTTGAATATGGACAGGGGGGCACTGAAGCTTTCTTT	CSVEYGQGGTEAFF	NA	TRBV29-1	TRBD1	TRBJ1-1	14
TGTGCCAGCAGCCGGCGGACAGGGGGCGAGACTGAAGCTTTCTTT	CASSRRTGGETEAFF	many	TRBV14	TRBD1	TRBJ1-1	15
TGCAGCGTGTCAGGTGGCACTGAAGCTTTCTTT	CSVSGGTEAFF	many	TRBV29-1	NA	TRBJ1-1	11
TGCAGTGCCCTTACTGCGGTTGAGAGGCGAGATACGCAGTATTTT	CSALTAVERRDTQYF	many	TRBV20-1	NA	TRBJ2-3	15
TGCAGTGCTAGTGTGCGCTCTCGAGGGGTGCAGTTCTTC	CSASVRSRGVQFF	NA	TRBV20-1	NA	TRBJ2-1	13
TGTGCCAGCAGCTCACCCTGGAGGCTCAGGTTCGGCTACACCTTC	CASSSPWRLRFGYTF	many	TRBV5-6	NA	TRBJ1-2	15
TGTGCCAGCAGTTCCGGGACAGGCGTTTCGCCCCTCCACTTT	CASSSGTGVSPLHF	NA	TRBV27	TRBD1	TRBJ1-6	14
TGCGCCAGCAGCTTGAACCGGAATTGGAATCAGCCCCAGCATTTT	CASSLNRNWNQPQHF	many	TRBV5-1	NA	TRBJ1-5	15
TGCAGTCTGAGTCAGGGCCAGGAAAAACTGTTTTTT	CSLSQGQEKLFF	NA	TRBV20-1	NA	TRBJ1-4	12
TGTGCCAGCGGGAGCGCTGCTACAATGAGGCAGTTCTTC	CASGSAATMRQFF	NA	TRBV28	NA	TRBJ2-1	13
TGTGCCAGCAGCCTTTCACTAGGACCGTACAATGAGCAGTTCTTC	CASSLSLGPYNEQFF	many	TRBV7-2	NA	TRBJ2-1	15
TGTGCCAGCAGCGCGCAGGGTACGAGTTCACCCCTCCACTTT	CASSAQGTSSPLHF	NA	TRBV9	NA	TRBJ1-6	14
TGTGCCAGCAGCCAAGGGCTAGGGGGAAGCTCGGTAAATACGCAGTATTTT	CASSQGLGGSSVNTQYF	few	TRBV3-1	NA	TRBJ2-3	17
TGCAGTGGCACAATCCCGGGAACTAGCTACAATGAGCAGTTCTTC	CSGTIPGTSYNEQFF	many	TRBV20-1	NA	TRBJ2-1	15
TGTGCCAGCAGTTTTGGGGAGAAGTACCAAGAGACCCAGTACTTC	CASSFGEKYQETQYF	many	TRBV12-3/TRBV12-4	NA	TRBJ2-5	15
TGCAGTGCCCCGCCGAATAGCGGGGGGGCCGAGACCCAGTACTTC	CSAPPNSGGAETQYF	few	TRBV20-1	TRBD2	TRBJ2-5	15
TGCAGCGTTGAAGACGGGACAGGGGGATACACCTTC	CSVEDGTGGYTF	NA	TRBV29-1	TRBD1	TRBJ1-2	12
TGCAGCGTTGAAGGGGTTCCAAGCACAGATACGCAGTATTTT	CSVEGVPSTDTQYF	many	TRBV29-1	NA	TRBJ2-3	14
TGCAGTGCTAGAGGCCCTAGCGGGAATTCACCCCTCCACTTT	CSARGPSGNSPLHF	NA	TRBV20-1	NA	TRBJ1-6	14
TGTGCCAGGACGGGGGCCAAAAACATTCAGTACTTC	CARTGAKNIQYF	NA	TRBV28	NA	TRBJ2-4	12
TGCAGCCCATTTATGCCAGACAGGGGGGGGATTAGCAATCAGCCCCAGCATTTT	CSPFMPDRGGISNQPQHF	many	TRBV20-1	TRBD1	TRBJ1-5	18
TGTGCCAGCAGCTTACGGGAGGGCGAAAAACTGTTTTTT	CASSLREGEKLFF	many	TRBV7-8	NA	TRBJ1-4	13
TGTGCCAGCAGCAAACGACAGGCTATGAACACTGAAGCTTTCTTT	CASSKRQAMNTEAFF	few	TRBV7-9	NA	TRBJ1-1	15
TGTGCCAGCAGCTTGGGGGTCGGTAGCAGGGCCCAGCATTTT	CASSLGVGSRAQHF	many	TRBV5-6	NA	TRBJ1-5	14
TGTGCCATCGGGATTAGCGATGAGCAGTTCTTC	CAIGISDEQFF	few	TRBV10-3	NA	TRBJ2-1	11
TGTGCCAGCAGCGTACTAGCGGGGCTACACACAGATACGCAGTATTTT	CASSVLAGLHTDTQYF	NA	TRBV9	TRBD2	TRBJ2-3	16
TGTGCCAGCAGTCCCGTCCTAGGGGGCACAGATACGCAGTATTTT	CASSPVLGGTDTQYF	many	TRBV6-5	NA	TRBJ2-3	15
TGTGCCAGCAGTTACTATGCGGGAAGGGGTGAGCAGTTCTTC	CASSYYAGRGEQFF	NA	TRBV6-2/TRBV6-3	NA	TRBJ2-1	14
TGTGCCAGCAGCCTGGTCCCGTGGGGTGAGCAGTTCTTC	CASSLVPWGEQFF	few	TRBV11-2	NA	TRBJ2-1	13
TGCGCCAGCAGTCAGTCCCTTAGCGGGGGTCTCGGGAATGAGCAGTTCTTC	CASSQSLSGGLGNEQFF	NA	TRBV4-3	TRBD2	TRBJ2-1	17
TGTGCCAGCAGTTACTCGGGGGGGGTTAACGGTGAGCAGTTCTTC	CASSYSGGVNGEQFF	medium-sized	TRBV6-6	TRBD2	TRBJ2-1	15
TGCGCCAGCAGCGGCCGGACTAGCCGTGGGGATACGCAGTATTTT	CASSGRTSRGDTQYF	many	TRBV4-1	TRBD2	TRBJ2-3	15
TGTGCCAGCTCCCCCAATACTAGCCCGGGTGAGCAGTTCTTC	CASSPNTSPGEQFF	many	TRBV18	NA	TRBJ2-1	14
TGTGCCAGCAGCCCCCGGGACAGTAATTCACCCCTCCACTTT	CASSPRDSNSPLHF	NA	TRBV7-6	TRBD1	TRBJ1-6	14
TGTGCCAGCAACCCCGGGACAGGGGTTTACGGGGAGCTGTTTTTT	CASNPGTGVYGELFF	NA	TRBV12-3/TRBV12-4	TRBD1	TRBJ2-2	15
TGCAGTGCCCCGGGGCCATTTTCCTCCTACAATGAGCAGTTCTTC	CSAPGPFSSYNEQFF	many	TRBV20-1	NA	TRBJ2-1	15
TGTGCCAGCAGTTTAGGGGGGGGCAACACTGAAGCTTTCTTT	CASSLGGGNTEAFF	many	TRBV12-3/TRBV12-4	NA	TRBJ1-1	14
TGCAGCCTGGAGAAGGGTGGAAACACTGAAGCTTTCTTT	CSLEKGGNTEAFF	NA	TRBV20-1	NA	TRBJ1-1	13
TGTGCCAGCAGTTTATCGGGGACAAGCTCCTACAATGAGCAGTTCTTC	CASSLSGTSSYNEQFF	NA	TRBV27	NA	TRBJ2-1	16
TGTGCCAGCAGTTCCCCACTAGCGGGAGGCCCCGAGCAGTTCTTC	CASSSPLAGGPEQFF	few	TRBV27	TRBD2	TRBJ2-1	15
TGTGCCAGCAGCTTTGGCCCCGTCGCGGGGTTCGCCGGGGAGCTGTTTTTT	CASSFGPVAGFAGELFF	NA	TRBV5-8	NA	TRBJ2-2	17
TGTGCCAGCAGCTCGAGCGGGAAAGAGACCCAGTACTTC	CASSSSGKETQYF	many	TRBV7-6	TRBD2	TRBJ2-5	13
TGCGCCACCCGGGACGAGCAGTACTTC	CATRDEQYF	NA	TRBV10-1	NA	TRBJ2-7	9
TGTGCCAGCAGTTTATTTTCCACAGGGGCGAACTCTGGAAACACCATATATTTT	CASSLFSTGANSGNTIYF	many	TRBV27	TRBD1	TRBJ1-3	18
TGTGCCAGCTCGCAAGGGATCACCGGGGAGCTGTTTTTT	CASSQGITGELFF	many	TRBV18	NA	TRBJ2-2	13
TGCGCCAGCAGTGATGGTAATATCGGATACAATGAGCAGTTCTTC	CASSDGNIGYNEQFF	few	TRBV10-1	NA	TRBJ2-1	15
TGTGCCAGCAGCCAAGATTCAGGGACTAGCGGGGTTTTCCAAGAGACCCAGTACTTC	CASSQDSGTSGVFQETQYF	few	TRBV4-2	TRBD2	TRBJ2-5	19
TGTGCCAGTAGGGGAACTAGCGGGAGGGTTGATGAGCAGTTCTTC	CASRGTSGRVDEQFF	NA	TRBV19	TRBD2	TRBJ2-1	15
TGTGCCAGCAGCGATGAAAGCTCCTATAATTCACCCCTCCACTTT	CASSDESSYNSPLHF	few	TRBV9	NA	TRBJ1-6	15
TGTGCCAGCAGTTTATCTATAGAAGAGACCCAGTACTTC	CASSLSIEETQYF	NA	TRBV27	NA	TRBJ2-5	13
TGCAGTGCTAGGCGCCTGACAGGGCCGGGCAATCAGCCCCAGCATTTT	CSARRLTGPGNQPQHF	few	TRBV20-1	TRBD1	TRBJ1-5	16
TGTGCCAGCTCGCCCGGACAGGGCAACAATCAGCCCCAGCATTTT	CASSPGQGNNQPQHF	few	TRBV18	TRBD1	TRBJ1-5	15
TGTGCCATCAGTGAGTCCCGGACAGCAAACTATGGCTACACCTTC	CAISESRTANYGYTF	many	TRBV10-3	NA	TRBJ1-2	15
TGTGCCAGCAGCCCAGGGGACGGCCAAGAGACCCAGTACTTC	CASSPGDGQETQYF	NA	TRBV5-4	NA	TRBJ2-5	14
TGTGCCAGCAGCCAAGATCGGGGGGGCAAGCCCCAGCATTTT	CASSQDRGGKPQHF	NA	TRBV3-1	NA	TRBJ1-5	14
TGCAGCGTTGCTGAGTCCCCTGAAGCTTTCTTT	CSVAESPEAFF	NA	TRBV29-1	NA	TRBJ1-1	11